A selection of T cell receptor beta chains follows, all from one sample in a study of blood T cell repertoires in COVID-19. This table comes from immunoSEQ multiplex PCR, and its TCRdb copy is limited to in-frame clones, with some not included. This sample has a few hundred thousand clones, with roughly 87% found just once. Sequencing was performed on PBMCs or T cells enriched from blood (not recorded which). Source of these receptors: a woman in her twenties or thirties who had recovered from COVID-19. CDR3s include the opening cysteine and the closing phenylalanine or tryptophan. The order of the fields is V gene, clone size, D gene, J gene, CDR3 DNA, CDR3 protein. D genes are given only for firm matches. Some rows mark clone size as missing; the rest say once, few, many or name a class of expanded clone.

TRBV7-2	-	-	TRBJ1-1	TGTGCCAGCAGCTTATCTCTGGGAGGAGGGACTGAAGCTTTCTTT	CASSLSLGGGTEAFF
TRBV11-2	-	-	TRBJ2-7	TGTGCCAGCAGCTTAGTAGGTACAGGGTTTTACGAGCAGTACTTC	CASSLVGTGFYEQYF
TRBV11-2	-	-	TRBJ2-7	TGTGCCAGCAGCTTACAGTGGGGCTTTGGTTACGAGCAGTACTTC	CASSLQWGFGYEQYF
TRBV24-1	-	TRBD1	TRBJ1-5	TGTGCCACCAGTGATACCCCAGGGGGCACCCAGCATTTT	CATSDTPGGTQHF
TRBV12-3/TRBV12-4	-	-	TRBJ1-2	TGTGCCAGCAGCTGGGGGGCGGGGGTTGGCTACACCTTC	CASSWGAGVGYTF
TRBV9	-	TRBD1	TRBJ1-3	TGTGCCAGCAGCGTAACCGGGACAGGTCATTCTGGAAACACCATATATTTT	CASSVTGTGHSGNTIYF
TRBV18	-	-	TRBJ2-7	TGTGCCAGCTCACGGAAGGACAGCTACGAGCAGTACTTC	CASSRKDSYEQYF
TRBV9	once	-	TRBJ1-1	TGTGCCAGCAGCCCCCTTAGCGGACGGGATGAAGCTTTCTTT	CASSPLSGRDEAFF
TRBV7-9	-	TRBD1	TRBJ2-3	TGTGCCACCATACAAGAACAGGGGGTCAGCACAGATACGCAGTATTTT	CATIQEQGVSTDTQYF
TRBV2	-	-	TRBJ2-2	TGTGCCAGCAGTGTGGAGACAGGCCCCACCGGGGAGCTGTTTTTT	CASSVETGPTGELFF
TRBV11-2	-	-	TRBJ2-7	TGTGCCAGCAGCCCAGCAGGTGGCTCCTACGAGCAGTACTTC	CASSPAGGSYEQYF
TRBV7-2	once	TRBD1	TRBJ2-7	TGTGCCAGCAGCTTATTGGGCAGGGGGTCCTACGAGCAGTACTTC	CASSLLGRGSYEQYF
TRBV5-1	-	-	TRBJ2-5	TGCGCCAGCAGCTCGGGGGGCCGGGAGACCCAGTACTTC	CASSSGGRETQYF
TRBV10-3	-	-	TRBJ2-1	TGTGCCATCAGTGAGTCGATTGCGGGCGCGAGCTCCTACAATGAGCAGTTCTTC	CAISESIAGASSYNEQFF
TRBV7-9	-	TRBD1	TRBJ1-2	TGTGCCAGCAGGGATGGGACAGGCGACTATGGCTACACCTTC	CASRDGTGDYGYTF
TRBV7-8	-	-	TRBJ2-7	TGTGCCAGCAGCTTTGACAGGCCCTCCCTGGGCGAGCAGTACTTC	CASSFDRPSLGEQYF
TRBV12-3/TRBV12-4	-	-	TRBJ1-2	TGTGCCAGCAGTTCCCGACAGGTCGATGGCTACACCTTC	CASSSRQVDGYTF
TRBV24-1	-	TRBD1	TRBJ2-5	TGTGCCACCAGTGATCCTAGGACAGGCGACCAAGAGACCCAGTACTTC	CATSDPRTGDQETQYF
TRBV7-2	-	-	TRBJ1-4	TGTGCCAGCAGCCCTCAGGGGCCTAATGAAAAACTGTTTTTT	CASSPQGPNEKLFF
TRBV5-4	-	TRBD2	TRBJ2-3	TGTGCCAGCAGCTTGGTTGCGGGGGGCGCAGATACGCAGTATTTT	CASSLVAGGADTQYF
TRBV29-1	-	-	TRBJ1-1	TGCAGCGTTGGGTCCAGCACTGAAGCTTTCTTT	CSVGSSTEAFF
TRBV7-9	-	TRBD1	TRBJ2-7	TGTGCCAGCAGCTTATATCAGGGGGCCGACTACGAGCAGTACTTC	CASSLYQGADYEQYF
TRBV2	-	TRBD1	TRBJ1-1	TGTGCCAGCAGTTTACAGGGGGCGGACACTGAAGCTTTCTTT	CASSLQGADTEAFF
TRBV20-1	-	-	TRBJ1-6	TGCAGTGCTAGTGGGGGGACCGGGACTCTTAATTCACCCCTCCACTTT	CSASGGTGTLNSPLHF
TRBV10-3	once	TRBD1	TRBJ1-2	TGTGCCATCAGTGATTCAGACAGGGGCAACTATGGCTACACCTTC	CAISDSDRGNYGYTF
TRBV7-9	once	-	TRBJ1-4	TGTGCCAGCAGCTCGCGAAGGGGGTTTGATGAAAAACTGTTTTTT	CASSSRRGFDEKLFF
TRBV24-1	-	TRBD2	TRBJ2-5	TGTGCCACCAGTGATTTGGGGCTAGCGGGGGGCCAAGAGACCCAGTACTTC	CATSDLGLAGGQETQYF
TRBV5-5	-	-	TRBJ2-7	TGTGCCAGCAGCTCTCTAGGGAGCGAGCAGTACTTC	CASSSLGSEQYF
TRBV5-5	once	-	TRBJ2-7	TGTGCCAGCAGCACCCGGACGGCGCGGGCTGACGAGCAGTACTTC	CASSTRTARADEQYF
TRBV27	-	TRBD1	TRBJ1-2	TGTGCCAGCAGTCGATCCGGGACAGGGGGCCTGGGTGGCTACACCTTC	CASSRSGTGGLGGYTF
TRBV4-2	-	TRBD2	TRBJ2-1	TGTGCCAGCAGCCAAGATCGCGCGGGGGGACGGGGTGAGCAGTTCTTC	CASSQDRAGGRGEQFF
TRBV12-3/TRBV12-4	-	-	TRBJ2-7	TGTGCCAGCAGTTTAGAGGGGCAATACGAGCAGTACTTC	CASSLEGQYEQYF
TRBV7-2	-	-	TRBJ2-2	TGTGCCAGCAACCAGGGAAGTGGCACCGGGGAGCTGTTTTTT	CASNQGSGTGELFF